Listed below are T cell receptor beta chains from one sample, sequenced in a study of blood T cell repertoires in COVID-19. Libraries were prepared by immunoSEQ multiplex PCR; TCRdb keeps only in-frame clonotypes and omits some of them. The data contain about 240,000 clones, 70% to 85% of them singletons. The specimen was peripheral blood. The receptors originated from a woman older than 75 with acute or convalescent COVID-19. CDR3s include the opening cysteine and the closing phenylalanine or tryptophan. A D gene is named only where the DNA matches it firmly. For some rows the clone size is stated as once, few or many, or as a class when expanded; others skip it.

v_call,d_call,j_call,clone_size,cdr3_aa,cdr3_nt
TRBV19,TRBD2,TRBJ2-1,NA,CASSRSGISYNEQFF,TGTGCCAGTAGTCGTAGCGGGATCTCCTACAATGAGCAGTTCTTC
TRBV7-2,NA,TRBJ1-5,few,CASSLVVSGPSQPQHF,TGTGCCAGCAGCTTAGTAGTCTCAGGGCCCAGTCAGCCCCAGCATTTT
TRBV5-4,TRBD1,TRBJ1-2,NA,CASSPGGDYTF,TGTGCCAGCAGCCCAGGGGGCGACTACACCTTC
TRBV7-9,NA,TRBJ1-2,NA,CASSLLGAEGYTF,TGTGCCAGCAGCTTACTAGGGGCGGAAGGCTACACCTTC
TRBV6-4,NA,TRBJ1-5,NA,CASSAEAGNQPQHF,TGTGCCAGCAGTGCCGAGGCAGGCAATCAGCCCCAGCATTTT
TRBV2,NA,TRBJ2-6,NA,CASRYESLPGANVLTF,TGTGCCAGCAGGTACGAGTCCCTCCCTGGGGCCAACGTCCTGACTTTC
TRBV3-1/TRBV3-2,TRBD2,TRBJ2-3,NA,CASSQVGSGGSTDTQYF,TGTGCCAGCAGCCAAGTGGGCAGCGGGGGAAGCACAGATACGCAGTATTTT
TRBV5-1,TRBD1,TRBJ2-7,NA,CASSLGQGTTYEQYF,TGCGCCAGCAGCTTGGGACAGGGGACAACCTACGAGCAGTACTTC
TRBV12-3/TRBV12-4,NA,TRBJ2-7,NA,CASSSSSYEQYF,TGTGCCAGCAGTTCGAGCTCCTACGAGCAGTACTTC
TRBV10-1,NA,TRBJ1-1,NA,CASSQGIDTEAFF,TGCGCCAGCAGTCAGGGGATCGACACTGAAGCTTTCTTT
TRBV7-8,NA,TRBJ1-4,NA,CASSLGYGRATNEKLFF,TGTGCCAGCAGCTTAGGATACGGGAGAGCAACTAATGAAAAACTGTTTTTT
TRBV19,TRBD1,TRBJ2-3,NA,CASSHRGTSTDTQYF,TGTGCCAGTAGTCACAGGGGGACTAGCACAGATACGCAGTATTTT
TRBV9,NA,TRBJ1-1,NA,CASSVNPARNTEAFF,TGTGCCAGCAGCGTAAACCCGGCTAGGAACACTGAAGCTTTCTTT
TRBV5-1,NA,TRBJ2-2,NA,CASYQGNTGELFF,TGCGCCAGCTACCAGGGGAATACCGGGGAGCTGTTTTTT
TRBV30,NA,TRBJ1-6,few,CAWEGEGSPLHF,TGTGCCTGGGAGGGGGAAGGATCACCCCTCCACTTT
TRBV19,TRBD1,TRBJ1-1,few,CASSIDHRGGTEAFF,TGTGCCAGTAGTATAGATCACAGGGGTGGGACTGAAGCTTTCTTT
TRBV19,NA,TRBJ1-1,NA,CASSTAGGGSTEAFF,TGTGCCAGTAGTACGGCGGGGGGTGGAAGCACTGAAGCTTTCTTT
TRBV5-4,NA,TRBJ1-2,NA,CASSLTTESYGYTF,TGTGCCAGCAGCTTGACGACAGAATCTTATGGCTACACCTTC
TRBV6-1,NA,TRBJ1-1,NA,CASSDRAPNTEAFF,TGTGCCAGCAGTGACAGGGCCCCGAACACTGAAGCTTTCTTT
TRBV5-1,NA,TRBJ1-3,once,CASSLGQVGNTIYF,TGCGCCAGCAGCTTGGGGCAGGTCGGAAACACCATATATTTT
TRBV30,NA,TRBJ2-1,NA,CAWSVGSSRYNEQFF,TGTGCCTGGAGTGTCGGTTCTAGCCGCTACAATGAGCAGTTCTTC
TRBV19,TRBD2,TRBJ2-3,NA,CASSIGGGIRTDTQYF,TGTGCCAGTAGTATAGGGGGGGGAATTAGAACAGATACGCAGTATTTT
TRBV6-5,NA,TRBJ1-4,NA,CASSYSQGYEKLFF,TGTGCCAGCAGTTATAGTCAGGGTTATGAAAAACTGTTTTTT
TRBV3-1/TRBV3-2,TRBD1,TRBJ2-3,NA,CASSQGGTALTDTQYF,TGTGCCAGCAGCCAAGGAGGGACAGCGCTTACAGATACGCAGTATTTT
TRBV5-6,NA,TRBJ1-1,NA,CASSLGAGLEAFF,TGTGCCAGCAGCTTGGGGGCGGGTCTTGAAGCTTTCTTT
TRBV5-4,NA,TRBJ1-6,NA,CASSLAGNSPLHF,TGTGCCAGCAGCTTGGCGGGGAATTCACCCCTCCACTTT
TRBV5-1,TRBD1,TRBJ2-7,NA,CASSRSGQGVLYEQYF,TGCGCCAGCAGCCGCTCGGGACAGGGAGTCTTGTACGAGCAGTACTTC
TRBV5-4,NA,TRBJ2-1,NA,CASSSQGGSYNEQFF,TGTGCCAGCAGCTCACAGGGGGGGTCCTACAATGAGCAGTTCTTC
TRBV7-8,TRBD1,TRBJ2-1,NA,CASSPPPTGVGNEQFF,TGTGCCAGCAGCCCCCCGCCGACAGGGGTAGGCAATGAGCAGTTCTTC
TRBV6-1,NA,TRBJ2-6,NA,CASLTGGANVLTF,TGTGCCAGCCTTACCGGGGGGGCCAACGTCCTGACTTTC
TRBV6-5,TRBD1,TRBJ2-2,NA,CASRGSQGAAGELFF,TGTGCCAGCAGAGGTTCGCAGGGGGCGGCCGGGGAGCTGTTTTTT
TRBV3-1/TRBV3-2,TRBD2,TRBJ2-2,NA,CASSQWTSGGAPDGELFF,TGTGCCAGCAGCCAATGGACTAGCGGGGGGGCCCCTGACGGGGAGCTGTTTTTT
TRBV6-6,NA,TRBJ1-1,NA,CASSLKGAEAFF,TGTGCCAGCAGTTTGAAGGGGGCTGAAGCTTTCTTT
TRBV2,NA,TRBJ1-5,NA,CASQGQGNQPQHF,TGTGCCAGCCAGGGGCAGGGCAATCAGCCCCAGCATTTT
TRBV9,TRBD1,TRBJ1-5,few,CASSVGQGGNQPQHF,TGTGCCAGCAGCGTAGGACAGGGCGGCAATCAGCCCCAGCATTTT
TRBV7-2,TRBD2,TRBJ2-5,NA,CASSIKGGSGGARETQYF,TGTGCCAGCAGCATAAAGGGTGGTAGCGGGGGGGCCCGAGAGACCCAGTACTTC
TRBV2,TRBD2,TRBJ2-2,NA,CASRGQRGSTGELFF,TGTGCCAGCAGGGGCCAGCGGGGGTCCACCGGGGAGCTGTTTTTT
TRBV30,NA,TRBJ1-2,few,CAGTQQAFYGYTF,TGTGCCGGCACCCAACAGGCTTTCTATGGCTACACCTTC
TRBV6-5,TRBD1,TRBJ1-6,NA,CASSRGQGYNSPLHF,TGTGCCAGCTCCAGGGGACAGGGGTATAATTCACCCCTCCACTTT
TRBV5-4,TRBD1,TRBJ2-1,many,CASTLGTAYNEQFF,TGTGCCAGCACCCTCGGGACAGCTTACAATGAGCAGTTCTTC
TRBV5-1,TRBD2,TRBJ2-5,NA,CASSQITSGGQETQYF,TGCGCCAGCAGCCAGATTACTAGCGGGGGTCAAGAGACCCAGTACTTC
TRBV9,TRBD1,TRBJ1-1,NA,CASSGGTGEHETTEAFF,TGTGCCAGCAGCGGCGGGACAGGGGAGCATGAGACCACTGAAGCTTTCTTT
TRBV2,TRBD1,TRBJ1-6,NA,CAGQGQNGSPLHF,TGTGCCGGCCAGGGACAGAATGGTTCACCCCTCCACTTT
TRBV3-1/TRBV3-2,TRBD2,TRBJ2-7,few,CASSPGLAGGLDEQYF,TGTGCCAGCAGCCCAGGACTAGCGGGGGGGCTTGACGAGCAGTACTTC
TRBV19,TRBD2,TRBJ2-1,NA,CASSIDLAGATYNERFF,TGTGCCAGTAGTATAGATCTAGCGGGGGCGACCTACAATGAGCGGTTCTTC
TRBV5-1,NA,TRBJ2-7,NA,CASSSSTGSSYEQYF,TGCGCCAGCAGCTCTTCGACAGGAAGCTCCTACGAGCAGTACTTC
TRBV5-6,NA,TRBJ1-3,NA,CASSADWDTNTIYF,TGTGCCAGCAGCGCGGACTGGGACACAAACACCATATATTTT
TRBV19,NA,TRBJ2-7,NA,CASSIDPAGSVEQYF,TGTGCCAGTAGTATAGATCCCGCAGGGTCCGTTGAGCAGTACTTC
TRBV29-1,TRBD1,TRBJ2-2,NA,CSVEGGQGTNTGELFF,TGCAGCGTTGAAGGAGGACAGGGGACGAACACCGGGGAGCTGTTTTTT
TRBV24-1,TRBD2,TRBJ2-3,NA,CATSAGGGSTDTQYF,TGTGCCACCAGTGCTGGCGGGGGGTCCACAGATACGCAGTATTTT
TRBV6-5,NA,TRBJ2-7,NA,CASSSQGGYEQYF,TGTGCCAGCAGTTCCCAAGGGGGCTACGAGCAGTACTTC
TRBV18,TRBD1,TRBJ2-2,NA,CASSPDRGTGELFF,TGTGCCAGCTCACCCGACAGGGGGACCGGGGAGCTGTTTTTT
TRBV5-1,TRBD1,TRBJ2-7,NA,CASSLVQGTNEQYF,TGCGCCAGCAGCTTAGTACAGGGGACCAACGAGCAGTACTTC
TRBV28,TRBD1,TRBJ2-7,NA,CASIPGQGGKGDF,TGTGCCAGTATACCGGGACAGGGGGGGAAAGGGGACTTC
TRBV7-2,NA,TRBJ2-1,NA,CASSLGGGVTYNEQFF,TGTGCCAGCAGCTTAGGGGGCGGGGTAACCTACAATGAGCAGTTCTTC
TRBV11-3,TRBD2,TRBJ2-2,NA,CASSLALAGTNTGELFF,TGTGCCAGCAGCTTAGCACTAGCGGGGACCAACACCGGGGAGCTGTTTTTT
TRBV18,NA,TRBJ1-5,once,CASSPSGGGGSNQPQHF,TGTGCCAGCTCACCCAGTGGGGGGGGCGGAAGCAATCAGCCCCAGCATTTT
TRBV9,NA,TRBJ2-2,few,CASSVTPGEAGELFF,TGTGCCAGCAGCGTTACCCCGGGGGAGGCCGGGGAGCTGTTTTTT
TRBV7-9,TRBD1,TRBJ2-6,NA,CASSRTGAGANVLTF,TGTGCCAGCAGCCGGACAGGAGCTGGGGCCAACGTCCTGACTTTC